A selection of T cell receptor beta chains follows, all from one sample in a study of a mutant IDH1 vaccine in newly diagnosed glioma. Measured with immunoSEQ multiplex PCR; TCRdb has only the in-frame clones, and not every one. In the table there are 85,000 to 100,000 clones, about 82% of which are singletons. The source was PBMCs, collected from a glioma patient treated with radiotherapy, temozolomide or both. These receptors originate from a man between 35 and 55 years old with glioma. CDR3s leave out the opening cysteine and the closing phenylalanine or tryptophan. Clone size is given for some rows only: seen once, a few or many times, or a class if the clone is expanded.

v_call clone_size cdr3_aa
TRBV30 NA ACTRQGSSYEQY
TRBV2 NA ASRDRDNFLGNTIY
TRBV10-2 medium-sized ASSKQGRTEAF
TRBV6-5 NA ASSYYQGGETQY
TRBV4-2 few ASSHGRDNQETQY
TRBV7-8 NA ASSYSGDETQY
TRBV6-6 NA ASSFLPGQGNQPQH
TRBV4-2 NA ASSQVVGGQIEQY
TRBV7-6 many ASSLDLAGGLNTGELF
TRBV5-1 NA ASSLAGGLPQETQY
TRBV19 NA ASSTGPEQY
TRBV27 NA ASSFGGSYNEQF
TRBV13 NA ASSSRQGLAGASTDTQY
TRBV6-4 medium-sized ASSETAGSYNEQF
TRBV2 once ASSEATIGGYT
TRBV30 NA AWGTGVETQY
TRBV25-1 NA ASSPNSGGGTDTQY
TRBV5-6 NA ASSLVTGGIMNTEAF
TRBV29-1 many SVVMGAEYETQY
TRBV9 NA ASSIAGNTDTQY
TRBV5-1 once ASKSFLALYEQY
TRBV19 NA ASSDRGTVNTEAF
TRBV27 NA ASRPDRSPLTYEQY
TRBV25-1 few ASSAGGSYEQY
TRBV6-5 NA ASRVPGANVLT
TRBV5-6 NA ASSLDAGSPYNEQF
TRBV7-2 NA ASSLDRNTGELF
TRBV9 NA ASSVGLTFSGNTIY
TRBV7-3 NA ASSLEVNTEAF
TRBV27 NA ASSFPAGSYNEQF
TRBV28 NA ASSLRTETGELF
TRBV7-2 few ASRYRAATNEQF
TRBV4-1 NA ASSQNGRLGDTQY
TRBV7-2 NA ASSTRTSGYNEQF
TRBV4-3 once ASSQDRAGGSVETQY
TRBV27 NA ASSRPGLPNEQF
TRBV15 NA ATSREGQGYGYT
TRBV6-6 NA ASSYPDRATYEQY